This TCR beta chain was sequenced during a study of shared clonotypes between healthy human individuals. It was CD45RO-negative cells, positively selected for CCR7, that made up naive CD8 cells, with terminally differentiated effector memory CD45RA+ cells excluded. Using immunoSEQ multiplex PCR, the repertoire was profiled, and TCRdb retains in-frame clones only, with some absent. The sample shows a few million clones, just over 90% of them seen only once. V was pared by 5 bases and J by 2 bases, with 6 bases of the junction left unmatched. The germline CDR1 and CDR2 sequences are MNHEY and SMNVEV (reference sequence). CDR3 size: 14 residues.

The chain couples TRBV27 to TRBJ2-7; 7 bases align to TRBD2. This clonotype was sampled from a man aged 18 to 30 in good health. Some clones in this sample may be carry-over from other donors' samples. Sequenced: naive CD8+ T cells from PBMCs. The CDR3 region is CASSAPGLPYEQYF. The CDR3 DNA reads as TGTGCCAGCAGTGCGCCGGGACTACCCTACGAGCAGTACTTC.